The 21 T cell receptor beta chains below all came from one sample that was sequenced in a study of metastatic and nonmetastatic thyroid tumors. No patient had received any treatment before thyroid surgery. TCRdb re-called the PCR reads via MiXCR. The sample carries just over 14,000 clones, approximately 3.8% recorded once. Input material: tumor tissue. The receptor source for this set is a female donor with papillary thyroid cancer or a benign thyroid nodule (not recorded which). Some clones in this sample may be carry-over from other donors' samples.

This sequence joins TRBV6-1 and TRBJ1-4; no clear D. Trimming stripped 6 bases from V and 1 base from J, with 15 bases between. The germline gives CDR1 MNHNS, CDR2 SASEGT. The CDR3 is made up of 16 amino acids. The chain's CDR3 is CASSPSGLGTNEKLFF. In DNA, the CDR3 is TGTGCCAGCAGCCCCAGCGGTTTAGGAACTAATGAAAAACTGTTTTTT.

The CDR3 bases are TGTGCCAGCAGCACGAGACAGGCCTATGGCTACACCTTC. It encodes CASSTRQAYGYTF. V is TRBV7-8 and J is TRBJ1-2; D perhaps matches TRBD1 (6 bases). Germline V gives CDR1 SGHVS, CDR2 FQNEAQ. The V and J ends lost 5 bases and 4 bases respectively, with 11 bases between them. The CDR3 loop spans 13 amino acids. Variable domain in full (rest from reference TRBV7-8 and TRBJ1-2): GAGVSQSPRYKVAKRGQDVALRCDPISGHVSLFWYQQALGQGPEFLTYFQNEAQLDKSGLPSDRFFAERPEGSVSTLKIQRTQQEDSAVYLCASSTRQAYGYTFGSGTRLTVV.

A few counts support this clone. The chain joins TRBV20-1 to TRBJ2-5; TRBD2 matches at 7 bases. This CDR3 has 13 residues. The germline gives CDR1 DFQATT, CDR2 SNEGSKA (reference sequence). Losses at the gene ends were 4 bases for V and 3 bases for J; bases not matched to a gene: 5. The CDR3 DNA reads TGCAGTGCTAAGGCTAGCGGTAAAGAGACCCAGTACTTC. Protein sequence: CSAKASGKETQYF.

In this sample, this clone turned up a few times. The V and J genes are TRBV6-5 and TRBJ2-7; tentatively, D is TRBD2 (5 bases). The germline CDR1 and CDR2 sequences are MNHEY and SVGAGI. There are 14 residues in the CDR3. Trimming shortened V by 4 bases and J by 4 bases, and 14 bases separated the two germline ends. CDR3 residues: CASSSGPAEYEQYF. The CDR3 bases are TGTGCCAGCAGTTCCGGACCAGCGGAATACGAGCAGTACTTC.

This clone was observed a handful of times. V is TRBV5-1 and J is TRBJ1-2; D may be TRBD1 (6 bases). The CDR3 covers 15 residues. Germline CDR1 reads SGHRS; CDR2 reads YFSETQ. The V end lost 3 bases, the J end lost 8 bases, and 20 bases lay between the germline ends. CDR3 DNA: TGCGCCAGCAGCTCCTCGGACAGCCCATGGAGCGGCTACACCTTC. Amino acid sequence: CASSSSDSPWSGYTF.

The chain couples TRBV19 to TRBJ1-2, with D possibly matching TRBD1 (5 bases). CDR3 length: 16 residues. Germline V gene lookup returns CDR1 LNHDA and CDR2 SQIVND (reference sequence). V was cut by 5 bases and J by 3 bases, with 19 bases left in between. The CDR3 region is CASSYYGGSADYGYTF. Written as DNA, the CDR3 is TGTGCCAGTAGTTATTATGGGGGGAGCGCTGACTATGGCTACACCTTC. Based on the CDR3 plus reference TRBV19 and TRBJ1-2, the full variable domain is DGGITQSPKYLFRKEGQNVTLSCEQNLNHDAMYWYRQDPGQGLRLIYYSQIVNDFQKGDIAEGYSVSREKKESFPLTVTSAQKNPTAFYLCASSYYGGSADYGYTFGSGTRLTVV.

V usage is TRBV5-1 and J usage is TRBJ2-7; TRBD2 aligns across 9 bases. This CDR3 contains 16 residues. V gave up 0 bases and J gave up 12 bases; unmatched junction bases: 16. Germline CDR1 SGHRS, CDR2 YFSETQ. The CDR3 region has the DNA TGCGCCAGCAGCTTGGAGGGGGTTATAGCGGGAGCCTACTGGTACTTC. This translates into CASSLEGVIAGAYWYF.

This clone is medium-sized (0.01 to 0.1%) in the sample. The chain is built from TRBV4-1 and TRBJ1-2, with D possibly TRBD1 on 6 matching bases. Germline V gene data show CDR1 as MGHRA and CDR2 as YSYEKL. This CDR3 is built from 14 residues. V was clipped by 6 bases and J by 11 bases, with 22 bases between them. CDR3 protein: CASSQQGNVRWYTF. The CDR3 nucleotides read TGCGCCAGCAGTCAGCAGGGGAACGTGAGATGGTACACCTTC.

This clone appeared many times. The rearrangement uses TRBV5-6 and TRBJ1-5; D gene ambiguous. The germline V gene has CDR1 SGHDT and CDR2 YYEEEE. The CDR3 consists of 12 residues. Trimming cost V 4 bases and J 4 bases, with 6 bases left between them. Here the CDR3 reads CASSEGNQPQHF. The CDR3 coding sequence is TGTGCCAGCAGCGAGGGAAATCAGCCCCAGCATTTT.

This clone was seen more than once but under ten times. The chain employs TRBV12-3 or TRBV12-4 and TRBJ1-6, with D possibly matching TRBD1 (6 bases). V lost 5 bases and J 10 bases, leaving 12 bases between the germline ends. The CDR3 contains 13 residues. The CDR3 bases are TGTGCCAGCAGTGCAGGGGAAGTATCACCCCTCCACTTT. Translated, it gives CASSAGEVSPLHF.

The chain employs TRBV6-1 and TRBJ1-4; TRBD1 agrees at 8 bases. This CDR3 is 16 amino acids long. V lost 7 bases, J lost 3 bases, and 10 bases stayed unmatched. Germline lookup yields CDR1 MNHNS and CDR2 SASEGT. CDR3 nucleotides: TGTGCCAGCAACGGAAACAGGGGGATATCTAATGAAAAACTGTTTTTT. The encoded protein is CASNGNRGISNEKLFF.

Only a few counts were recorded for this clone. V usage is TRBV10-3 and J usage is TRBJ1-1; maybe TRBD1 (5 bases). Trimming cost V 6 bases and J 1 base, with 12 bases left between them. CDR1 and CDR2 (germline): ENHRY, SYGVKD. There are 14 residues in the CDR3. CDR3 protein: CAISPRDPNTEAFF. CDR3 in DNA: TGTGCCATCAGCCCCAGGGACCCGAACACTGAAGCTTTCTTT.

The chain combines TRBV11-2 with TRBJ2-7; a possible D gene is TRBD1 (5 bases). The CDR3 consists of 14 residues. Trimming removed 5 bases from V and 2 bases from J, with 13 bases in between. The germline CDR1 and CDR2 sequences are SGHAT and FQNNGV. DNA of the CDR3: TGTGCCAGCAGCCAGGGCGGTATCACCTACGAGCAGTACTTC. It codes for CASSQGGITYEQYF.

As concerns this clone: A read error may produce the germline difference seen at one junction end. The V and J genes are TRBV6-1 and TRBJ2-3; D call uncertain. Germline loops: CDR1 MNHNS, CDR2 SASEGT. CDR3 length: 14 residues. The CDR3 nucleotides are TGTGCCAGCCGACGAGCCCTGGTCCGAGATACACAGTATTTT. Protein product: CASRRALVRDTQYF.

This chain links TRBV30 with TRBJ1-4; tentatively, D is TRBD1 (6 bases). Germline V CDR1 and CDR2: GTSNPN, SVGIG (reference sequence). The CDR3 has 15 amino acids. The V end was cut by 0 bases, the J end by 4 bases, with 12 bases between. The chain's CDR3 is CAWSVRGGFNEKLFF. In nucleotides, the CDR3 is TGTGCCTGGAGTGTACGTGGGGGCTTTAATGAAAAACTGTTTTTT.

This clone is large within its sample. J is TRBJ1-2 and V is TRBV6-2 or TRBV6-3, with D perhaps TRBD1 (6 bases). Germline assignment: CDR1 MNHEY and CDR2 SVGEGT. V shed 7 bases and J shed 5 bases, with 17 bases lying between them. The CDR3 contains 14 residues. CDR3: CASKPATGSYGYTF. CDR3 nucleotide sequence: TGTGCCAGCAAGCCGGCTACAGGGTCGTATGGCTACACCTTC.

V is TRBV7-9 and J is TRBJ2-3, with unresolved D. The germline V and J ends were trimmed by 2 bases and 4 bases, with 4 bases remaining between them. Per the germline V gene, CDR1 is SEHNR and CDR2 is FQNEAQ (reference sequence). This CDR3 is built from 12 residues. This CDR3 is CASSLSPDTQYF. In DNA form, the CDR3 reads TGTGCCAGCAGCTTATCCCCAGATACGCAGTATTTT.

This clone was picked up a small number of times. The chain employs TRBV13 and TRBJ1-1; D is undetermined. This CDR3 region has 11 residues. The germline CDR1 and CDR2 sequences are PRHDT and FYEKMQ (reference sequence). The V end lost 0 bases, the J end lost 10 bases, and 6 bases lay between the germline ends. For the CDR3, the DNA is TGTGCCAGCAGCTTAGGACAAGGAGCTTTCTTT. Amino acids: CASSLGQGAFF.

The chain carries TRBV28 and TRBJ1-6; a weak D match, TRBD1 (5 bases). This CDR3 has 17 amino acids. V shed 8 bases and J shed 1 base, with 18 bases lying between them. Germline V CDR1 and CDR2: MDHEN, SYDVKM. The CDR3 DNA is TGTGCCAGCTGTGGGGCAGGTTTCGCGTCCTATAATTCACCCCTCCACTTT. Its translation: CASCGAGFASYNSPLHF.

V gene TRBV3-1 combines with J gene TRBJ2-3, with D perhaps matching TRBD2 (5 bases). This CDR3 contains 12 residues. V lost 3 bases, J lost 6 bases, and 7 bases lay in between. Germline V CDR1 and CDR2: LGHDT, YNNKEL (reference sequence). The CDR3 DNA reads TGTGCCAGCAGCCAGAGGGTGGATACGCAGTATTTT. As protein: CASSQRVDTQYF.

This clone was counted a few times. The CDR3: CASQLQNEQFF. CDR3 bases: TGTGCCAGCCAGCTACAAAATGAGCAGTTCTTC. The chain recombines TRBV6-4 with TRBJ2-1; no clear D gene. The CDR3 runs to 11 residues. Per germline, CDR1 MRHNA and CDR2 SNTAGT. Trimming took 8 bases from V and 7 from J, leaving 9 bases between them.